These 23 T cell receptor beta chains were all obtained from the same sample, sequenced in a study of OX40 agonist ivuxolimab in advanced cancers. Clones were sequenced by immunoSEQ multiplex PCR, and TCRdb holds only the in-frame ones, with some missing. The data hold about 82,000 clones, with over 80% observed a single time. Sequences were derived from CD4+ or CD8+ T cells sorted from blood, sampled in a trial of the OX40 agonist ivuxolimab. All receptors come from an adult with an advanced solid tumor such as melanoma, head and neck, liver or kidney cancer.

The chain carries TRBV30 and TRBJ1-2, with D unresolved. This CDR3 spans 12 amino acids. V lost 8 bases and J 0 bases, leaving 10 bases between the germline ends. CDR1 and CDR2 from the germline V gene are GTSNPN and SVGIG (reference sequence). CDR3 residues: CARSQSNYGYTF. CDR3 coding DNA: TGTGCCAGAAGCCAGTCTAACTATGGCTACACCTTC.

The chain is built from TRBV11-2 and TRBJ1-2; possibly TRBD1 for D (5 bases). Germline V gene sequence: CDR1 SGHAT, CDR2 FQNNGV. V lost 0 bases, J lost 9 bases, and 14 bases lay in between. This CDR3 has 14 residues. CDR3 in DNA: TGTGCCAGCAGCTTAGATCGTTGGGGCAGGAGCTACACCTTC. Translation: CASSLDRWGRSYTF.

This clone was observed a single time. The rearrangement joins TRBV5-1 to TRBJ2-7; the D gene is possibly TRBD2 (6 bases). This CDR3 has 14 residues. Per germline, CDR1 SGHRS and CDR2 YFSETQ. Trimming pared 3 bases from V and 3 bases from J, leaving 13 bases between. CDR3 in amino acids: CASSSTGSFYEQYF. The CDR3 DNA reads TGCGCCAGCAGCTCTACCGGGAGTTTCTACGAGCAGTACTTC.

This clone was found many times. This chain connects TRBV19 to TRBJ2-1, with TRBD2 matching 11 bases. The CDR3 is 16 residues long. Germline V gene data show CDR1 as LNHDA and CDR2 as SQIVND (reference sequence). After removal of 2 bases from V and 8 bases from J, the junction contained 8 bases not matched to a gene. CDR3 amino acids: CASSIPLTSGSDEQFF. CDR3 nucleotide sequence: TGTGCCAGTAGTATACCCCTCACTAGCGGGAGCGATGAGCAGTTCTTC.

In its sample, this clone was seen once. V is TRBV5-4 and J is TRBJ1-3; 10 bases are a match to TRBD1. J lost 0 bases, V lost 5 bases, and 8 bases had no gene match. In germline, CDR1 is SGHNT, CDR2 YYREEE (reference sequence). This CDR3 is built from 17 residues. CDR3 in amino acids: CASSFGTGVTSGNTIYF. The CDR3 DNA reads TGTGCCAGCAGTTTCGGGACAGGGGTAACCTCTGGAAACACCATATATTTT. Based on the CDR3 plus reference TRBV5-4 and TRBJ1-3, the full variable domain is ETGVTQSPTHLIKTRGQQVTLRCSSQSGHNTVSWYQQALGQGPQFIFQYYREEENGRGNFPPRFSGLQFPNYSSELNVNALELDDSALYLCASSFGTGVTSGNTIYFGEGSWLTVV.

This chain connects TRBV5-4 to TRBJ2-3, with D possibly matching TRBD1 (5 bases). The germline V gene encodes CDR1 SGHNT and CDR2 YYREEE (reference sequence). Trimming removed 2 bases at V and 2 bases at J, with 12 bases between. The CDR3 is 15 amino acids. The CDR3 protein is CASSLGPGSTDTQYF. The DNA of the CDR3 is TGTGCCAGCAGCTTAGGGCCAGGGTCCACAGATACGCAGTATTTT.

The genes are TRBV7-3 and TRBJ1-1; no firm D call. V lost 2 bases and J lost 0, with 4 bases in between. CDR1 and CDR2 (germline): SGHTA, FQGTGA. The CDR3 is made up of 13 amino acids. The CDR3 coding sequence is TGTGCCAGCAGCTTATATCTGAACACTGAAGCTTTCTTT. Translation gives CASSLYLNTEAFF.

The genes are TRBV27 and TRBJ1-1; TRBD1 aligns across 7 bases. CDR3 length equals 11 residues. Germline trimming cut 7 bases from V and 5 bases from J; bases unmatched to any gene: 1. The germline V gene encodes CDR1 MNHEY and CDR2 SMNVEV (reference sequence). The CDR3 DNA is TGTGCCAGCAACAGGGGAACTGAAGCTTTCTTT. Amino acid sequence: CASNRGTEAFF.

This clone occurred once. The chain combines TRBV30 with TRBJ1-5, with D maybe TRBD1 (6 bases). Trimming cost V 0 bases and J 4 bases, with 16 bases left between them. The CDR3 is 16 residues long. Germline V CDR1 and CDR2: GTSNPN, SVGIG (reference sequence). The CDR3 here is CAWSVGGAATNQPQHF. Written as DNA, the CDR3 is TGTGCCTGGAGTGTGGGGGGGGCCGCTACTAATCAGCCCCAGCATTTT.

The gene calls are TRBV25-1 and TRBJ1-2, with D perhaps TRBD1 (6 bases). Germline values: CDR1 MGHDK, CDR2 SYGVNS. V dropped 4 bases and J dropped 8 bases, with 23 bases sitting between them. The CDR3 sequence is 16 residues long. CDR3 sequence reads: CASSGTSTGTVGGYTF. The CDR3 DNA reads TGTGCCAGCAGTGGAACTTCCACAGGGACGGTGGGAGGCTACACCTTC.

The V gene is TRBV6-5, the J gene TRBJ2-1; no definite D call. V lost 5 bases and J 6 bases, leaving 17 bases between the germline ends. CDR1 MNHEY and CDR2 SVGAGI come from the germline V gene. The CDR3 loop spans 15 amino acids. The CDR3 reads CASSQDKDRPNEQFF. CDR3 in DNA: TGTGCCAGCAGTCAAGACAAGGACCGACCCAATGAGCAGTTCTTC.

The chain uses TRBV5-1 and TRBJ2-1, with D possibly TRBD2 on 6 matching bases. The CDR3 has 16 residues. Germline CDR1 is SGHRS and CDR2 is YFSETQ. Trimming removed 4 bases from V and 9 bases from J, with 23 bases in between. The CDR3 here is CASSLTPGLPGPEQFF. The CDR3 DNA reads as TGCGCCAGCAGCCTAACACCGGGACTCCCAGGTCCTGAGCAGTTCTTC.

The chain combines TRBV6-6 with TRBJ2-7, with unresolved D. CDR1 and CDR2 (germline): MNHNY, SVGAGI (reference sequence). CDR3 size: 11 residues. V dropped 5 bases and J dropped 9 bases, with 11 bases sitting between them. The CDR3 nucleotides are TGTGCCAGCAGTGGAAGGTTTCCGCAGTACTTC. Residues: CASSGRFPQYF.

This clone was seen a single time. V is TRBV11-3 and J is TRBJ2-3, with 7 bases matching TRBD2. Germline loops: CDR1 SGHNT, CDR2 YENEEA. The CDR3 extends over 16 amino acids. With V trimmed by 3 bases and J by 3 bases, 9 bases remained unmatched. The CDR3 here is CASSFPFGRQTDTQYF. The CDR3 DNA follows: TGTGCCAGCAGCTTTCCTTTCGGGAGGCAGACAGATACGCAGTATTTT.

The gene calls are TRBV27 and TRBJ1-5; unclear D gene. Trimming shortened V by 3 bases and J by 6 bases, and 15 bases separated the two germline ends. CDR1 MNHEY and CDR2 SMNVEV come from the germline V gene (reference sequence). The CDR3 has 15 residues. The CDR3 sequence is CASSLNAGWGQPQHF. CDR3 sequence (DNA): TGTGCCAGCAGTTTGAACGCCGGATGGGGTCAGCCCCAGCATTTT.

CDR3 sequence (DNA): TGCGCCAGCAGACCCCAGGTGAGCGGAGAGACCCAGTACTTC. As protein: CASRPQVSGETQYF. The chain combines TRBV5-1 with TRBJ2-5, with D possibly matching TRBD2 (5 bases). CDR3 size: 14 residues. Germline V lookup: CDR1 SGHRS, CDR2 YFSETQ. The ends were cut back, 5 bases at V and 4 bases at J, with 15 bases in the middle.

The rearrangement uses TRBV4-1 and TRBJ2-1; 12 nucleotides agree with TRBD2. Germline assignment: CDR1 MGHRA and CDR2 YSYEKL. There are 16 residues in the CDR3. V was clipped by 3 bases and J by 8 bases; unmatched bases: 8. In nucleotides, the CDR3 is TGCGCCAGCAGCCAGCGACTAGCGGGAGTACAGGATGAGCAGTTCTTC. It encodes CASSQRLAGVQDEQFF.

In DNA form, the CDR3 reads TGTGCCAGCAGCTTAGAGGACTTTAGCACAGATACGCAGTATTTT. It encodes CASSLEDFSTDTQYF. The rearrangement uses TRBV11-2 and TRBJ2-3, with D tentatively TRBD2 (5 bases). Germline CDR1 is SGHAT and CDR2 is FQNNGV. This CDR3 comprises 15 residues. V lost 0 bases, J lost 0 bases, and 7 bases lay in between.

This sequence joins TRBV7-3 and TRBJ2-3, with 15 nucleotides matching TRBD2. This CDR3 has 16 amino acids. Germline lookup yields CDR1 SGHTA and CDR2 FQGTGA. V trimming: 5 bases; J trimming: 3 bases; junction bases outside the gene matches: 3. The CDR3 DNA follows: TGTGCCAGCAGCCTAGGACTAGCGGGAGGGACAGATACGCAGTATTTT. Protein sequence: CASSLGLAGGTDTQYF.

The CDR3 is CASSQTPRGNEKLFF. The CDR3 DNA sequence: TGTGCCAGCAGCCAGACCCCCAGGGGTAATGAAAAACTGTTTTTT. The chain has TRBV28 and TRBJ1-4, with D maybe TRBD1 (6 bases). This CDR3 has 15 amino acids. The ends were cut back, 6 bases at V and 4 bases at J, with 15 bases in the middle. Germline-derived CDR1 and CDR2 are MDHEN and SYDVKM.

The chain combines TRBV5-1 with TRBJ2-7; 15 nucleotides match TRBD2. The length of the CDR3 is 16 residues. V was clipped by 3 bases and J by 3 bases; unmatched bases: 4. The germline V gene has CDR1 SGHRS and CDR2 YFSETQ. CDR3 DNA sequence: TGCGCCAGCAGCTCACGGACTAGCGGGAGGGGCTACGAGCAGTACTTC. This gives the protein CASSSRTSGRGYEQYF.

For the CDR3, the DNA is TGTGCCAGCAGTTTATTACAGGGGGCTCAGCCCCAGCATTTT. It specifies CASSLLQGAQPQHF. The rearrangement joins TRBV27 to TRBJ1-5; 9 bases are shared with TRBD1. Germline trimming cut 1 base from V and 6 bases from J; bases unmatched to any gene: 1. Germline CDR1 and CDR2: MNHEY and SMNVEV (reference sequence). The length of the CDR3 is 14 residues.

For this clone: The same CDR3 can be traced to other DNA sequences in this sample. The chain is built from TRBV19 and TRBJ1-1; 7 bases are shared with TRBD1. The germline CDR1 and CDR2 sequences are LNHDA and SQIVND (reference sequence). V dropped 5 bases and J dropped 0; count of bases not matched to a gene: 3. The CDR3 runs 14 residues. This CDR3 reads CASSWTGMNTEAFF. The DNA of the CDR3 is TGTGCCAGTAGTTGGACAGGCATGAACACTGAAGCTTTCTTT.